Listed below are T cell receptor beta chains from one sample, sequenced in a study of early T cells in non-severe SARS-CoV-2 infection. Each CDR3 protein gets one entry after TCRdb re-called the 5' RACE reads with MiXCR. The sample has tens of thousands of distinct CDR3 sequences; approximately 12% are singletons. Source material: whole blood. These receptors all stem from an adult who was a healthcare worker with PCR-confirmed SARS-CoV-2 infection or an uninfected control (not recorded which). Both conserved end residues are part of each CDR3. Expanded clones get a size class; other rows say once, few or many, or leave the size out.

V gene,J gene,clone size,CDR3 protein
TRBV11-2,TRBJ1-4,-,CASSLGRDTPERELFF
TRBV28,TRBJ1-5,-,CASTPGLFLPQHF
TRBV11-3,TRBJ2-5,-,CASSSSSEQETQYF
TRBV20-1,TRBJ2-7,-,CSAPHRGTYEQYF
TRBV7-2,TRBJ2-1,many,CASSLTLAHYDEQFF
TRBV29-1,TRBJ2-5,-,CSTRWGETQYF
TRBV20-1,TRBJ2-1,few,CSAPPKTSEYNEQFF
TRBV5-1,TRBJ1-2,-,CASRPPGGEGYTF
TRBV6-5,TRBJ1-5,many,CASSPEGPLLNQPQHF
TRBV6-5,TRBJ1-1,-,CASRRLGTEAFF
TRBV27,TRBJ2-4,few,CATHSLLAKNIQYF
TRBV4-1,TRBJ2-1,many,CASSPRSRNEQFF
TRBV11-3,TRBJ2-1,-,CASSLVIREDYNEQFF
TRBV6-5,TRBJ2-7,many,CASSRNPSGSIYEQYF
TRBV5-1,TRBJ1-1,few,CASSPTKGVDTEAFF
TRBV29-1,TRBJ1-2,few,CSGRDAFYGYTF
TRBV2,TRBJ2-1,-,CASSDGGAYNEQFF
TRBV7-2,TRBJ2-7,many,CASSLDRPPNEQYF
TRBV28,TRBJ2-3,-,CASSFQLARETSTDTQYF
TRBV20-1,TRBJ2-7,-,CSALRVAEQYF
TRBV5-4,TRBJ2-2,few,CASSLVGTGELFF
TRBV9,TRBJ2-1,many,CASSGMTSGSEDEQFF
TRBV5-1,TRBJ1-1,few,CASSLDSSEAFF
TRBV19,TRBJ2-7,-,CASSQDRGLYEQYF
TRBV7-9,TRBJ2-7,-,CASSSPGQGYEQYF
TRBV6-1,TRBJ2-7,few,CASGGLAAYEQYF
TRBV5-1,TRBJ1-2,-,CASSGVENGYTF